Described below is a single TCR beta chain sequence and its context. The antigen remains undetermined. The authors carried out high-throughput sequencing of TCR beta. They applied it to CD8+ and CD4+ T cells obtained from blood. The study used treatment-naive patients who had stable or active relapsing-remitting disease as multiple sclerosis controls. RNA in amounts of about 0.5 to 1 ug was reverse transcribed with random hexamers. TCR beta CDR3 was amplified by immunoSEQ multiplex PCR. This amplification extended across 54 Vbeta and 13 Jbeta segments. In TCRdb, the immunoSEQ multiplex PCR reads were re-called with MiXCR into one record per CDR3 protein. The sample consists of about 440,000 distinct CDR3 sequences, 75% to 90% of them appearing once. The trim removed 5 bases at V and 6 bases at J, leaving 11 bases unmatched. Germline-derived CDR1 and CDR2 are SGHNT and YYREEE (reference sequence). This CDR3 has 16 residues.

This record belongs to a study of CD8 T cells in Susac syndrome. Whole-study results and caveats: An acknowledgment was made by the study that its TCR sequencing and HLA analysis involved relatively few individuals.

This TCR was sampled from a human donor with multiple sclerosis. The chain couples TRBV5-4 to TRBJ2-2; 9 nucleotides match TRBD2. Material for sequencing was CD8+ T cells from PBMCs. CDR3 in DNA: TGTGCCAGCAGACTACAAGGGACTAGCCGCGCCGGGGAGCTGTTTTTT. Its translation: CASRLQGTSRAGELFF.